This paragraph reports one TCR beta chain. This entry is derived from a study of PD-L1 blockade in urothelial cancer. Across the study: Typically, measured as a median, blood samples had over 120,000 T cells.

The protocol was immunoSEQ multiplex PCR, while the TCRdb copy is restricted to in-frame clones and leaves out a portion. The table includes some 80,000 clones, roughly 90% detected once. Urothelial carcinoma, locally advanced or metastatic, affected the patients. The origin of this receptor is a woman in her 70s with urothelial cancer. Here the sequenced sample was PBMCs, taken around atezolizumab (anti-PD-L1) treatment.

The CDR3 DNA is TGTGCCAGCAGCGCAACAGGGGGCGCCTACAATGAGCAGTTCTTC. The encoded protein is CASSATGGAYNEQFF. The V call is TRBV11-2, the J call TRBJ2-1; TRBD1 matches at 9 bases. The CDR3 extends over 15 amino acids. The germline CDR1 and CDR2 sequences are SGHAT and FQNNGV. With 5 bases clipped from V and 2 bases from J, the junction kept 4 bases outside the gene matches.